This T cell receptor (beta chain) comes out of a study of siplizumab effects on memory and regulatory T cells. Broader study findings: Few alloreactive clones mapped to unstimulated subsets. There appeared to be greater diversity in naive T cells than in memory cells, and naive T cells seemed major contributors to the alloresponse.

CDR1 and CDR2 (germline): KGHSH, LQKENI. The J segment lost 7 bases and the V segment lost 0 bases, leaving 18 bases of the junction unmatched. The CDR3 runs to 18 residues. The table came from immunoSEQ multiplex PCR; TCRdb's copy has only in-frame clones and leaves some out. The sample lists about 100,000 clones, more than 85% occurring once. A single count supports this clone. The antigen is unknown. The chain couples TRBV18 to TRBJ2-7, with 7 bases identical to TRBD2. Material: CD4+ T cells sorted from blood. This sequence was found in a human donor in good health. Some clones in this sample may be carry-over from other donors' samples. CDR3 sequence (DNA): TGTGCCAGCTCACCACCGCGGTCGGGGAGGGCTGGTCTTGGGGAGCAGTACTTC. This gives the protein CASSPPRSGRAGLGEQYF.